This TCR beta chain was captured by sequencing in a study of OX40 agonist ivuxolimab in advanced cancers. The repertoire was sequenced with immunoSEQ multiplex PCR; TCRdb's copy has only in-frame clones and lacks some. The sample includes roughly 70,000 clones, more than 80% of them seen just once. Trimming removed 2 bases from V and 8 bases from J; junction bases left unmatched: 5. The length of the CDR3 is 14 residues. Germline lookup yields CDR1 MNHEY and CDR2 SVGAGI. The sequence was obtained from an adult with an advanced solid tumor such as melanoma, head and neck, liver or kidney cancer. The chain joins TRBV6-5 to TRBJ1-5, with 8 positions matching TRBD1. The sample consisted of CD4+ or CD8+ T cells sorted from blood, taken in a trial of the OX40 agonist ivuxolimab. The CDR3 here is CASSYDRGDEPQHF. In DNA form, the CDR3 reads TGTGCCAGCAGTTACGACAGGGGCGATGAGCCCCAGCATTTT.